These T cell receptor beta chains were read from a single sample in a study of shared clonotypes between healthy human individuals. The protocol was immunoSEQ multiplex PCR, while the TCRdb copy is restricted to in-frame clones and leaves out a portion. Altogether around 940,000 clones are present, 60% to 85% being singletons, with the ten largest covering approximately 1.5%. Sequenced: memory CD4+ T cells sorted from blood. Receptor source: a man aged 18 to 35 in good health. Each CDR3 is given with its conserved first and last residue. Fields, in order: J gene, V gene, D gene, clone size, CDR3 protein, CDR3 DNA. D genes are given only for firm matches. Rows may omit the clone size; those that give it use once, few, many or a size class.

TRBJ2-7 | TRBV7-9 | - | - | CASSFRQGYEQYF | TGTGCCAGCAGCTTTCGTCAGGGCTACGAGCAGTACTTC
TRBJ1-5 | TRBV2 | TRBD1 | few | CASRAGGGQPQHF | TGTGCCAGCAGAGCAGGGGGTGGTCAGCCCCAGCATTTT
TRBJ1-3 | TRBV6-1 | - | - | CASRQASGNTIYF | TGTGCCAGCAGGCAGGCCTCTGGAAACACCATATATTTT
TRBJ1-1 | TRBV4-2 | - | few | CASSQGRGMNTEAFF | TGTGCCAGCAGCCAAGGAAGAGGGATGAACACTGAAGCTTTCTTT
TRBJ1-4 | TRBV4-3 | TRBD1 | - | CASSQERGRPNEKLFF | TGCGCCAGCAGCCAAGAGAGGGGGCGGCCTAATGAAAAACTGTTTTTT
TRBJ2-2 | TRBV11-2 | - | few | CASSLDRHGELFF | TGTGCCAGCAGCTTAGATCGGCACGGGGAGCTGTTTTTT
TRBJ2-2 | TRBV11-2 | TRBD1 | - | CASTLDRVQTGELFF | TGTGCCAGCACTCTGGACAGGGTTCAAACCGGGGAGCTGTTTTTT
TRBJ1-1 | TRBV6-5 | TRBD1 | - | CASRGRDRETEAFF | TGTGCCAGCAGGGGGCGAGACAGGGAAACTGAAGCTTTCTTT
TRBJ1-6 | TRBV6-6 | TRBD1 | - | CASSPGQAYSPLHF | TGTGCCAGCAGTCCGGGACAGGCGTATTCACCCCTCCACTTT
TRBJ2-3 | TRBV19 | - | - | CASSMDRLTDTQYF | TGTGCCAGTAGTATGGACCGACTCACAGATACGCAGTATTTT
TRBJ2-5 | TRBV18 | TRBD1 | - | CASSPDRQGHQYF | TGTGCCAGCTCACCAGACAGACAGGGGCACCAGTACTTC
TRBJ1-5 | TRBV2 | - | - | CASSGQVNQPQHF | TGTGCCAGCAGTGGACAGGTCAATCAGCCCCAGCATTTT
TRBJ2-5 | TRBV27 | - | few | CASSFGGRTQETQYF | TGTGCCAGCAGTTTTGGTGGGAGGACCCAAGAGACCCAGTACTTC
TRBJ2-4 | TRBV30 | TRBD2 | - | CAWSVSGGKNIQYF | TGTGCCTGGAGTGTTTCGGGAGGAAAAAACATTCAGTACTTC
TRBJ1-2 | TRBV29-1 | - | - | CSVEVRGPYGYTF | TGCAGCGTTGAAGTGAGGGGTCCCTATGGCTACACCTTC